What follows describes a single T cell receptor (beta chain). This clonotype showed up many times. The antigen this receptor binds is unknown. No base qualities exist here, and no much larger clone lies one base off it. V was cut back by 0 bases and J by 7 bases, leaving a gap of 12 bases between them. Spanning cysteine to phenylalanine, the CDR3 consists of 14 amino acids. Only the CDR3 DNA stays, 42 bases, in frame from base 1. For CDR1 and CDR2, the germline V gene lists MDHEN and SYDVKM. This sample is drawn from a study of blood T cells in healthy people across ages (dated by TCRdb to between 2014 and 2017). For the wider study: In model experiments, roughly one uniquely barcoded TCR beta cDNA molecule per two T cells was captured by template switching. The donors were split into four age groups: young (average about 15 years), middle-aged (39), aged (approximately 60) and long-lived (over 80). Two additional independent replicas of 1 million unique cDNA reads from the same blood draw were analyzed for two donors (one aged 18 to 30 and one aged 80 or older). To track age-related changes in TCR beta repertoire diversity, the study relied on deep sequencing normalized with unique cDNA molecular identifiers. Beyond this particular receptor, the publication reports: Donor CMV infection status was unknown, potentially confounding age-related changes in expanded clonotypes. Conclusive comparison of naive and antigen-experienced compartments was prevented by the profiling of bulk unsorted PBMCs. Observed TCR beta diversity per million T cells fell roughly linearly with age, and a significant reduction was already apparent by age approximately 40. A strong correlation was found between observed TCR beta diversity and the percentage of naive T cells measured by flow cytometry. Estimates of total diversity from one million sequenced T cells were regarded as lower bounds and underestimates. The long-lived group showed more naive CD4+ T cells, fewer expanded clones and increased TCR diversity than the aged group, suggesting age selection.

The roughly 39 donors, aged roughly 6 to 95 years, were systemically healthy Caucasian individuals from Russia. Roughly 10 milliliters of peripheral blood were drawn from each donor into EDTA-treated Vacutainer tubes. Ficoll-Paque density-gradient centrifugation was used to isolate PBMCs, with at least 6.5 million per sample. Trizol reagent was used to extract total RNA from PBMCs, with at least 6 micrograms per sample. For every donor, flow cytometry on a PBMC aliquot measured the percentage of naive CD45RAhigh/CD27high T cells. The library was generated by 5' RACE. Sequenced using an Illumina HiSeq 2500. The second PCR ran for roughly 6 to 11 cycles and used a J-beta primer mix along with a sample-barcoded 5' primer. A template-switch 5' adaptor carrying 12 random nucleotides introduced a unique molecular identifier onto each TCR beta cDNA molecule. Each sample yielded at least 2.5 million CDR3-containing paired-end reads. First-strand cDNA was synthesized from all RNA with the Mint cDNA synthesis kit, primed by a TRBC-specific oligonucleotide. After uracil-DNA glycosylase treatment, a first 18-cycle PCR used universal primers M1SS and BC2_uni_R on all cDNA. Regarding the original processing steps: For normalization, 1 million high-quality reads were randomly selected from each sample, with every read carrying a distinct molecular identifier. Instead of being binned into consensus sequences, reads that shared molecular identifiers were thrown out. MiTCR, set to a Q25 quality threshold and the strictest error-elimination algorithm, was used for CDR3 identification, clonotype clustering and error correction. A nonparametric unseen species model using Euler transformation provided a lower-bound estimate of total TCR beta diversity. Starting from the raw public reads, TCRdb applied fastp trimming at Q25, assembled clones with MiXCR and retained in-frame beta chains. Merged by CDR3 protein, the rows form single entries marked with the most common genes and DNA. The V and J calls follow TCRdb's processing rather than the paper's. Within this sample are roughly 1,000,000 distinct CDR3 sequences, with about 23% of them counted one time only. About 0.69% of the sample rests with the top ten.

Separately, the same data were catalogued under a study of T cells of mothers and their children. Per that second paper: Nine systemically healthy Caucasian individuals, comprising three mothers and their six children, were included as donors. cDNA synthesis consumed the entire amount of extracted RNA, loaded at around 1.5 ug RNA in each 15 ul reaction. Sample barcodes and 2-4 random nucleotides were added via the M1S primer in the second PCR. Each mother yielded over 9 million TCR beta CDR3 reads and each child roughly 3.1 million reads. In both related and unrelated pairs, thymic selection shapes the output of TCR recombination in a similar way, with inherited differences having only a minor effect. Normalized repertoire overlap in related mother-child pairs was always slightly higher than in unrelated mother-child pairs, but the difference was never significant. No persistent microchimeric T cell clones were detected, at a sensitivity of approximately 110 clones per million clonotypes. The study used deep NGS to compare TCR beta repertoires of mothers and children, seeking features distinguishing related mother-child pairs from unrelated individuals. Mothers averaged roughly 40 +/- 4 years of age and children averaged around 10 +/- 4 years. After adapter ligation was performed with NEBNext reagents, the libraries were sequenced on an Illumina HiSeq 2000 with 100+100 nt paired-end reads. Mother and child libraries were prepared a month apart and sequenced in separate runs to prevent cross-contamination. Each donor had between roughly 450,000 and 2,100,000 distinct TCR beta clonotypes identified. Naive TCR beta clonotypes were estimated from low-frequency clonotypes matched to each donor's FACS-determined naive share, without sorting.

The receptor comes from a girl aged 2 to 10 in good health. This sequence uses TRBV28 and TRBJ1-2; a weak D assignment points to TRBD1 (5 bases agree). The specimen was blood. The nucleotide sequence is TGTGCCAGCAGTTTATGGGGCCCCGGGGGTGGCTACACCTTC. It specifies CASSLWGPGGGYTF.